These 22 T cell receptor beta chains originate from one sample sequenced in a study of breast tumors, draining lymph nodes, adjacent tissues. Each CDR3 protein is one row after TCRdb ran MiXCR on the multiplex PCR reads. This table has some 97,000 distinct CDR3 sequences, 21% appearing once. The lymph nodes were axillary draining lymph nodes from breast cancer patients. The sample was axillary lymph node tissue. The receptor source for this set is a female donor with breast cancer. Some clones in this sample may be carry-over from other donors' samples.

This clonotype has at least ten counts. The rearrangement uses TRBV19 and TRBJ1-2; 11 bases map to TRBD1. The CDR3 is 14 amino acids. V lost 4 bases to trimming and J lost 8 bases; unmatched junction nucleotides: 6. CDR1 LNHDA and CDR2 SQIVND come from the germline V gene (reference sequence). CDR3 bases: TGTGCCAGTAGTACAGGACAGGGGGCGCGGGGCTACACCTTC. Protein sequence: CASSTGQGARGYTF.

On this clonotype: This could be a read error, since a much larger clone is one nucleotide away. The chain employs TRBV14 and TRBJ2-2; 9 bases are shared with TRBD1. This CDR3 contains 16 residues. The J segment lost 6 bases and the V segment lost 4 bases, leaving 9 bases of the junction unmatched. In germline, CDR1 is SGHDN, CDR2 FVKESK. CDR3 in DNA: TGTGCCAGCAGCCCTTGGACAGGGGACGTAGCCGGGGAGCTGTTTTTT. Amino acids: CASSPWTGDVAGELFF.

This clonotype came up many times. The V gene is TRBV29-1, the J gene TRBJ2-7; 7 nucleotides agree with TRBD1. This CDR3 has 12 residues. With V trimmed by 7 bases and J by 5 bases, 8 bases remained unmatched. Germline lookup yields CDR1 SQVTM and CDR2 ANQGSEA. The CDR3 coding sequence is TGCAGCGCAGGGGGTGGACTTCACGAGCAGTACTTC. Its protein product is CSAGGGLHEQYF.

As regards this clonotype: At one end the junction does not follow the germline gene, possibly because of a read error. This chain links TRBV20-1 with TRBJ1-4; possible D gene TRBD1, 5 bases. Germline CDR1 is DFQATT and CDR2 is SNEGSKA (reference sequence). The CDR3 has 13 amino acids. The CDR3 reads CGARTDKGEKLFF. The CDR3 nucleotides are TGCGGTGCTAGGACGGACAAGGGTGAAAAACTGTTTTTT.

Remarks on this clonotype: A much larger clone lies one base from this, so it may be a read error. The chain couples TRBV6-2 or TRBV6-3 to TRBJ2-1, with 7 positions matching TRBD2. With V trimmed by 4 bases and J by 5 bases, 11 bases remained unmatched. In germline, CDR1 is MNHEY, CDR2 SVGEGT. The CDR3 contains 16 residues. The chain's CDR3 is CASSSTGTTGNNEQFF. The CDR3 coding sequence is TGTGCCAGCAGTTCCACCGGGACTACCGGGAACAATGAGCAGTTCTTC.

This clonotype was found many times. This chain connects TRBV4-1 to TRBJ2-1; the match to TRBD2 covers 12 bases. Germline V CDR1 and CDR2: MGHRA, YSYEKL. The CDR3 runs 16 residues. With V trimmed by 3 bases and J by 4 bases, 4 bases remained unmatched. As DNA, the CDR3 is TGCGCCAGCAGCCACAGGACTAGCGGGGAATACAATGAGCAGTTCTTC. This codes for CASSHRTSGEYNEQFF.

This clonotype was seen at least ten times. This chain links TRBV12-3 or TRBV12-4 with TRBJ2-2, with TRBD2 as a possible D gene (5 bases). V lost 9 bases and J 5 bases, leaving 13 bases between the germline ends. This CDR3 contains 13 residues. The CDR3 here is CASIIGGTGELFF. The CDR3 DNA reads as TGTGCCAGTATAATAGGAGGAACCGGGGAGCTGTTTTTT.

This clonotype was seen a few times. The rearrangement uses TRBV5-6 and TRBJ2-2, with D possibly being TRBD2 (7 bases). Germline CDR1 is SGHDT and CDR2 is YYEEEE. CDR3 size: 17 residues. V lost 0 bases to trimming and J lost 2 bases, with 14 bases between them. CDR3 nucleotide sequence: TGTGCCAGCAGCTTGGGGGGGGGCAGGACCAACACCGGGGAGCTGTTTTTT. Amino acid sequence: CASSLGGGRTNTGELFF.

This clonotype was recorded many times. The V gene is TRBV28, the J gene TRBJ1-3; D not resolved. V was trimmed by 7 bases and J by 0 bases, leaving 10 bases between them. The CDR3 is 14 residues long. CDR1 and CDR2 from the germline V gene are MDHEN and SYDVKM. The CDR3 protein is CASKDGFSGNTIYF. DNA for the CDR3: TGTGCCAGCAAGGACGGATTCTCTGGAAACACCATATATTTT.

Of note for this clonotype: A much more abundant neighbour one base away suggests this may be a read error. This chain uses TRBV27 with TRBJ1-2, with 8 bases matching TRBD1. CDR1 MNHEY and CDR2 SMNVEV come from the germline V gene (reference sequence). The CDR3 consists of 15 residues. The J segment lost 4 bases and the V segment lost 8 bases, leaving 12 bases of the junction unmatched. CDR3 in amino acids: CASGWDRTLPYGYTF. CDR3 bases: TGTGCCAGCGGTTGGGACAGGACACTACCCTATGGCTACACCTTC.

This clonotype was counted many times. V is TRBV7-3 and J is TRBJ2-7, with 10 bases lining up with TRBD1. The V and J ends lost 6 bases and 3 bases, in that order; junction bases with no gene match: 2. The germline CDR1 and CDR2 sequences are SGHTA and FQGTGA. This CDR3 has 13 residues. CDR3 bases: TGTGCCAGCAGTCGGGACAGGGGCTACGAGCAGTACTTC. This encodes CASSRDRGYEQYF.

This clonotype was picked up many times. The rearrangement links TRBV9 to TRBJ2-5; TRBD2 matches 8 bases. In germline, CDR1 is SGDLS, CDR2 YYNGEE. The CDR3 covers 15 residues. With 3 bases clipped from V and 2 bases from J, the junction kept 6 bases outside the gene matches. DNA of the CDR3: TGTGCCAGCAGCGGATCCGGGACTAGGCAAGAGACCCAGTACTTC. Its protein is CASSGSGTRQETQYF. Supplemented by reference TRBV9 and TRBJ2-5, the full variable domain reads DSGVTQTPKHLITATGQRVTLRCSPRSGDLSVYWYQQSLDQGLQFLIQYYNGEERAKGNILERFSAQQFPDLHSELNLSSLELGDSALYFCASSGSGTRQETQYFGPGTRLLVL.

The table lists this clonotype with many counts. The chain recombines TRBV6-5 with TRBJ2-7; D not resolved. The CDR3 covers 13 residues. Trimming removed 6 bases at V and 0 bases at J, with 9 bases between. Germline V CDR1 and CDR2: MNHEY, SVGAGI. The CDR3: CASSPGLSYEQYF. The CDR3 DNA reads TGTGCCAGCAGCCCAGGTCTCTCCTACGAGCAGTACTTC.

This clonotype was observed many times. V gene TRBV12-3 or TRBV12-4 combines with J gene TRBJ2-5, with a weak D call TRBD2 (6 bases). There are 15 residues in the CDR3. The germline V and J ends were trimmed by 0 bases and 4 bases, with 12 bases remaining between them. DNA for the CDR3: TGTGCCAGCAGTTTAGCCGGGACCGGGGGAGAGACCCAGTACTTC. Translated, it gives CASSLAGTGGETQYF.

This clonotype was observed many times. This rearrangement joins TRBV6-1 to TRBJ1-2; D gene ambiguous. CDR1 and CDR2 (germline): MNHNS, SASEGT. V was cut by 7 bases and J by 9 bases, with 12 bases left in between. The CDR3 runs to 11 residues. DNA for the CDR3: TGTGCCAGCAAGCAGGCTGGTCGCTACACCTTC. Protein: CASKQAGRYTF.

The V call is TRBV16, the J call TRBJ2-4; 8 nucleotides agree with TRBD1. The CDR3 totals 16 residues. The germline V gene encodes CDR1 KGHSY and CDR2 FQNENV. Losses at the gene ends were 4 bases for V and 1 base for J; bases not matched to a gene: 6. The CDR3 DNA sequence: TGTGCCAGCAGCCCAGGGACAGGTATTGCCAAAAACATTCAGTACTTC. This translates into CASSPGTGIAKNIQYF.

A remark on this clonotype: A much larger clone lies one base from this, so it may be a read error. This CDR3 is CSARAGTGVSGELFF. The CDR3 region has the DNA TGCAGTGCTAGAGCCGGGACAGGGGTCTCCGGGGAGCTGTTTTTT. V gene TRBV20-1 combines with J gene TRBJ2-2, with 10 bases aligning to TRBD1. V lost 1 base to trimming and J lost 6 bases; unmatched junction nucleotides: 5. This CDR3 spans 15 amino acids. Germline lookup yields CDR1 DFQATT and CDR2 SNEGSKA (reference sequence).

This clonotype was counted ten times or more. CDR3 sequence reads: CASSLARGQETQYF. Written as DNA, the CDR3 is TGTGCCAGCAGCTTAGCCCGGGGGCAAGAGACCCAGTACTTC. This chain joins TRBV7-8 and TRBJ2-5; possible D gene TRBD2, 6 bases. CDR1 is SGHVS, CDR2 FQNEAQ, per germline. V shed 0 bases and J shed 2 bases, with 7 bases lying between them. This CDR3 has 14 residues.

This clonotype came up many times. The gene calls are TRBV5-1 and TRBJ2-1; D possibly corresponds to TRBD2 (6 bases). This CDR3 has 17 residues. Trimming pared 2 bases from V and 3 bases from J, leaving 18 bases between. The germline gives CDR1 SGHRS, CDR2 YFSETQ. The DNA for the CDR3 is TGCGCCAGCAGCTTCAGAGGAGGGCAGGACGGCTACAATGAGCAGTTCTTC. Residues: CASSFRGGQDGYNEQFF.

This clonotype was picked up a small number of times. The chain combines TRBV3-1 with TRBJ2-1; D ambiguous. Germline CDR1 LGHDT, CDR2 YNNKEL (reference sequence). The length of the CDR3 is 16 residues. V dropped 0 bases and J dropped 0 bases, with 9 bases sitting between them. Here the CDR3 DNA reads TGTGCCAGCAGCCAAGAGTACCAGAGCTCCTACAATGAGCAGTTCTTC. It translates to CASSQEYQSSYNEQFF.

This clonotype was counted between two and nine times. This sequence joins TRBV6-1 and TRBJ1-5, with unresolved D. The length of the CDR3 is 15 residues. Per germline, CDR1 MNHNS and CDR2 SASEGT. The V and J ends lost 4 bases and 4 bases respectively, with 14 bases between them. CDR3 in DNA: TGTGCCAGCAGTGTAGCGAAAACGATAAATCAGCCCCAGCATTTT. Its translation is CASSVAKTINQPQHF.

The table lists this clonotype with many counts. This chain uses TRBV7-3 with TRBJ1-5; D remains ambiguous. Trimming pared 6 bases from V and 6 bases from J, leaving 12 bases between. The CDR3 is 13 residues long. Germline CDR1 reads SGHTA; CDR2 reads FQGTGA. The CDR3 DNA reads as TGTGCCAGCAGTCGAACAACGGGTCAGCCCCAGCATTTT. It specifies CASSRTTGQPQHF. Drawing the rest from reference TRBV7-3 and TRBJ1-5, the complete variable domain is GAGVSQTPSNKVTEKGKYVELRCDPISGHTALYWYRQSLGQGPEFLIYFQGTGAADDSGLPNDRFFAVRPEGSVSTLKIQRTERGDSAVYLCASSRTTGQPQHFGDGTRLSIL.